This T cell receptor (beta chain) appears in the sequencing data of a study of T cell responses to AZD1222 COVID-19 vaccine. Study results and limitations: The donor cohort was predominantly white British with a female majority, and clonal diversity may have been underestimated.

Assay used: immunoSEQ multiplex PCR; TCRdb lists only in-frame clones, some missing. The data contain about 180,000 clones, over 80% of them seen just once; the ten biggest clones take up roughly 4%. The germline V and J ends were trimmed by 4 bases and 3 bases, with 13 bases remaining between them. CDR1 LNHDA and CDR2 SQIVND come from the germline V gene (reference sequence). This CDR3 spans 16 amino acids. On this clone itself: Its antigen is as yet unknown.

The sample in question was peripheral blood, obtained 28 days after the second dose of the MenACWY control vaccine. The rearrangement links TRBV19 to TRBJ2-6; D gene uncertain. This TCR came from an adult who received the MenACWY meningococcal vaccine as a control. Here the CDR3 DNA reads TGTGCCAGTAGTAACCCCCTCTCGGGTGGGGCCAACGTCCTGACTTTC. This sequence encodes CASSNPLSGGANVLTF.